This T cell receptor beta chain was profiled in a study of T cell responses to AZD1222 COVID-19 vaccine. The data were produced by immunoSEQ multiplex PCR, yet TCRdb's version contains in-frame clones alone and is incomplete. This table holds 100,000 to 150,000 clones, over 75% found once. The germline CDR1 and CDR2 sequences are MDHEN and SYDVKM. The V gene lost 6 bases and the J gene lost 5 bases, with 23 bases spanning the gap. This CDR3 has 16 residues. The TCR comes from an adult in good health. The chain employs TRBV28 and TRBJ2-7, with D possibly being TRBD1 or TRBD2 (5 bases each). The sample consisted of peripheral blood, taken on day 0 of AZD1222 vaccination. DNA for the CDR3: TGTGCCAGCAGCCCCCCGGGGCAGCCTCTAAGCGACGAGCAGTACTTC. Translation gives CASSPPGQPLSDEQYF.